This T cell receptor beta chain was documented in a study of shared clonotypes between healthy human individuals. Assay: immunoSEQ multiplex PCR; the TCRdb copy retains only in-frame clones and omits some. The sample lists about 600,000 clones; around 76% were seen once. CDR1 SQVTM and CDR2 ANQGSEA come from the germline V gene. Deletions cut 7 bases from V and 5 bases from J, with 12 bases between. The CDR3 contains 11 residues. The chain carries TRBV29-1 and TRBJ2-7; unclear D gene. Sequencing used PBMCs. The sequence was collected from a woman in her thirties or forties in good health. Some clones in this sample may be carry-over from other donors' samples. CDR3 sequence: CSAWAWDEQYF. CDR3 nucleotide sequence: TGCAGCGCCTGGGCCTGGGACGAGCAGTACTTC.